This entry lists 32 T cell receptor beta chains sequenced from one sample in a study of molecular identifiers for immune sequencing clone quantification. TCRdb itself ran the PCR reads through MiXCR, one entry per CDR3 protein. The table includes roughly 40,000 distinct CDR3 sequences, approximately 24% detected once. Material: naive CD8+ T cells from blood, with Jurkat cell RNA spiked in. The subset: FACS-sorted CD8+CD4-CCR7+CD45RA+ naive T cells. The source of these receptors is a human donor in good health. Some libraries in this study had Jurkat cell RNA spiked in.

This clonotype appeared a few times. The chain links TRBV5-1 to TRBJ2-2; 10 bases are shared with TRBD2. Germline V gene sequence: CDR1 SGHRS, CDR2 YFSETQ. The CDR3 loop spans 17 amino acids. The ends lost 5 bases at V and 3 bases at J; junction bases unmatched: 10. The CDR3 coding sequence is TGCGCCAGCAGGTCCACACTAGCGGGGATTGACACCGGGGAGCTGTTTTTT. Amino acid sequence: CASRSTLAGIDTGELFF.

This clonotype was observed many times. The chain is built from TRBV27 and TRBJ2-3, with D possibly being TRBD1 (5 bases). The CDR3 is 17 amino acids. V was trimmed by 3 bases and J by 5 bases, leaving 21 bases between them. CDR1 is MNHEY, CDR2 SMNVEV, per germline (reference sequence). The CDR3 region has the DNA TGTGCCAGCAGTTTGAGACAGAGGACGGACGCTGTAGATACGCAGTATTTT. This encodes CASSLRQRTDAVDTQYF.

This clonotype was seen at least ten times. The junction departs from the called germline gene at one end, perhaps through a read error. The chain joins TRBV12-3 or TRBV12-4 to TRBJ1-2; 7 nucleotides agree with TRBD1. The CDR3 loop spans 15 amino acids. The CDR3 spells CASSLEGADRGRDLF. Written as DNA, the CDR3 is TGTGCCAGCAGTTTAGAGGGGGCGGACCGGGGCCGGGACCTCTTC.

The CDR3, as DNA: TGTGCCAGCAGCTACTCACCGGGACTAGCGGCGGATATCACCTACGAGCAGTACTTC. Encoded protein: CASSYSPGLAADITYEQYF. The chain employs TRBV7-9 and TRBJ2-7; 11 positions agree with TRBD2. V lost 4 bases and J lost 2; bases outside the gene matches: 16. Germline V lookup: CDR1 SEHNR, CDR2 FQNEAQ (reference sequence). There are 19 residues in the CDR3.

This clonotype was seen many times. This chain joins TRBV6-5 and TRBJ1-4, with D unclear. Germline CDR1 and CDR2: MNHEY and SVGAGI. Trimming stripped 0 bases from V and 14 bases from J, with 13 bases between. CDR3 size: 13 residues. The CDR3 DNA reads as TGTGCCAGCAGTTACTCGAGTGCCGGAATGCTGTTTTTT. Translation: CASSYSSAGMLFF.

Details on this clonotype: It is likely a read error, because the conserved phenylalanine at the end of the CDR3 is missing. V is TRBV6-1 and J is TRBJ2-1, with D perhaps TRBD1 (5 bases). Deletions cut 8 bases from V and 5 bases from J, with 25 bases between. The CDR3 loop spans 17 amino acids. Looked up from germline, CDR1 is MNHNS and CDR2 is SASEGT. CDR3 nucleotides: TGTGCCAGCGGCCCCAGGGCCCTTCAATACATGAACAATGAGCAGTTCCTC. Encoded protein: CASGPRALQYMNNEQFL.

A word on this clonotype: This likely comes from a read error, as the CDR3 has no conserved phenylalanine or tryptophan at its end. This sequence joins TRBV12-3 or TRBV12-4 and TRBJ2-5; perhaps TRBD1 as D (6 bases). This CDR3 is 16 amino acids long. The CDR3 is CASSLTPRRGQETQYS. The CDR3 DNA follows: TGCGCCAGCAGTTTAACCCCCCGCAGGGGCCAAGAGACCCAGTACTCC.

This clonotype was observed at least ten times. The rearrangement links TRBV5-4 to TRBJ2-7; 11 bases match TRBD2. The trim removed 4 bases at V and 6 bases at J, leaving 15 bases unmatched. Looked up from germline, CDR1 is SGHNT and CDR2 is YYREEE (reference sequence). The CDR3 runs 17 residues. The CDR3 nucleotides read TGTGCCAGCAGCAGGAGGCTAGCGGGAGGTTTGATCCCCGAGCAGTACTTC. The encoded protein is CASSRRLAGGLIPEQYF. Full variable domain (outside the CDR3, taken from reference TRBV5-4 and TRBJ2-7): ETGVTQSPTHLIKTRGQQVTLRCSSQSGHNTVSWYQQALGQGPQFIFQYYREEENGRGNFPPRFSGLQFPNYSSELNVNALELDDSALYLCASSRRLAGGLIPEQYFGPGTRLTVT.

This clonotype was recorded many times. The J gene is TRBJ2-5, the V gene TRBV11-2; TRBD1 is a possible D gene (5 bases). The V gene's germline CDR1 is SGHAT and CDR2 FQNNGV. The V and J ends lost 2 bases and 3 bases respectively, with 16 bases between them. The CDR3 spans 16 residues. The DNA of the CDR3 is TGTGCCAGCAGCTTACCCAGGACAAGATTTGAAGAGACCCAGTACTTC. Translating it yields CASSLPRTRFEETQYF.

This clonotype appeared a few times. The chain links TRBV9 to TRBJ1-4; D unclear. Trimming cost V 3 bases and J 2 bases, with 14 bases left between them. CDR3 length: 16 amino acids. CDR1 is SGDLS and CDR2 is YYNGEE in the germline V gene. The CDR3 reads CASSALSQATNEKLFF. DNA of the CDR3: TGTGCCAGCAGCGCCTTGTCCCAAGCCACTAATGAAAAACTGTTTTTT.

This clonotype occurred many times. The chain recombines TRBV6-5 with TRBJ2-6; 9 positions match TRBD1. CDR3 length: 18 amino acids. V dropped 6 bases and J dropped 2; count of bases not matched to a gene: 11. Germline V gives CDR1 MNHEY, CDR2 SVGAGI. This CDR3 reads CASSRVPGQGPGANVLTF. Written as DNA, the CDR3 is TGTGCCAGCAGCCGAGTCCCGGGACAGGGACCTGGGGCCAACGTCCTGACTTTC.

On this clonotype itself: One end of the junction does not line up with germline, which may come from a read error. The chain's CDR3 is CACSSVTGHSGNTIYF. CDR3 bases: TGTGCCTGCAGCTCCGTTACAGGCCACTCTGGAAACACCATATATTTT. This chain links TRBV7-9 with TRBJ1-3, with D possibly TRBD1 on 5 matching bases. Germline CDR1 reads SEHNR; CDR2 reads FQNEAQ (reference sequence). The length of the CDR3 is 16 residues.

This clonotype was seen many times. The chain carries TRBV6-2 or TRBV6-3 and TRBJ2-5; TRBD1 might be the D (5 bases). The V gene lost 2 bases and the J gene lost 0 bases, with 10 bases spanning the gap. Germline V gives CDR1 MNHEY, CDR2 SVGEGT. The CDR3 sequence is 15 residues long. This chain's CDR3 is CASSYGPGYQETQYF. The CDR3 region has the DNA TGTGCCAGCAGTTACGGGCCAGGGTACCAAGAGACCCAGTACTTC.

This clonotype was recorded many times. The chain links TRBV29-1 to TRBJ2-1, with 8 bases identical to TRBD2. The CDR3 has 12 amino acids. Germline V lookup: CDR1 SQVTM, CDR2 ANQGSEA. J gave up 14 bases and V 0 bases, and 6 bases lay outside the gene matches. The DNA of the CDR3 is TGCAGCGTTGAAGATCAGAGTAGCGGGGAGTTCTTC. It is translated as CSVEDQSSGEFF.

As concerns this clonotype: The junction departs from the called germline gene at one end, perhaps through a read error. The chain employs TRBV30 and TRBJ2-1; 8 nucleotides align to TRBD1. The CDR3 totals 20 residues. Germline loops: CDR1 GTSNPN, CDR2 SVGIG (reference sequence). DNA of the CDR3: TGTGCCCGGAGTGTAGTTGTCGACAGGGGATGGATCCCCCCGACGAGTGTGCAGTTCTTC. It translates to CARSVVVDRGWIPPTSVQFF.

This clonotype was recorded at least ten times. The gene calls are TRBV11-2 and TRBJ2-1; D is perhaps TRBD2 (5 bases). The CDR3 length is 14 residues. V lost 4 bases and J 4 bases, leaving 11 bases between the germline ends. The germline V gene encodes CDR1 SGHAT and CDR2 FQNNGV. CDR3 bases: TGTGCCAGCAGCTCGGACTTAGCTTACAATGAGCAGTTCTTC. It translates to CASSSDLAYNEQFF.

With regard to this clonotype: A much larger clone differs from this one at a single base, so this may be a read error. The rearrangement uses TRBV19 and TRBJ1-5; possibly TRBD1 for D (6 bases). Germline CDR1 is LNHDA and CDR2 is SQIVND (reference sequence). This CDR3 region has 14 residues. Written as DNA, the CDR3 is TGTGCCAGTAGTTGGGACACCAGAAATCAGCACCAGCATTTT. This translates into CASSWDTRNQHQHF.

This clonotype was seen at least ten times. The chain carries TRBV12-3 or TRBV12-4 and TRBJ2-3, with 13 bases aligning to TRBD2. This CDR3 spans 17 amino acids. Trimming at V came to 4 bases and at J to 1 base, leaving 5 bases not matched to a gene. As DNA, the CDR3 is TGTGCCAGCAGTTCTCTCGGACTAGCGGGGGGCACAGATACGCAGTATTTT. Protein: CASSSLGLAGGTDTQYF.

The table lists this clonotype with a count of one. A much larger clonotype is one base distant, so this may be a read error. The chain combines TRBV27 with TRBJ1-1; D gene unclear. With 5 bases removed from V and 0 bases from J, the gap between germline ends came to 10 bases. The CDR3 extends over 14 amino acids. The germline V gene has CDR1 MNHEY and CDR2 SMNVEV (reference sequence). The CDR3 DNA sequence: TGTGCCAGCAGTCCCCCCGGAATGAACACTGAAGCTTTCTTT. Amino acid sequence: CASSPPGMNTEAFF.

At least ten counts were recorded for this clonotype. The gene calls are TRBV21-1 and TRBJ2-7. TRBV21-1 constitutes a pseudogene. The CDR3 sequence is 14 residues long. CDR3 DNA sequence: TGTGCCAGCAGCAATGGTTTTTGGGCCTACGAGCAGTACTTC. Translation: CASSNGFWAYEQYF.

This clonotype was counted at least ten times. This chain joins TRBV2 and TRBJ1-4; 7 nucleotides align to TRBD1. The germline gives CDR1 SNHLY, CDR2 FYNNEI. This CDR3 region has 17 residues. Trimming at V came to 6 bases and at J to 0 bases, leaving 10 bases not matched to a gene. CDR3 in DNA: TGTGCCAGCAGCAAAGCACCGGGACAGACAACTAATGAAAAACTGTTTTTT. It yields the protein CASSKAPGQTTNEKLFF.

V usage is TRBV5-4 and J usage is TRBJ1-6; maybe TRBD1 (5 bases). V was trimmed by 3 bases and J by 5 bases, leaving 15 bases between them. The CDR3 is 16 residues long. The germline CDR1 and CDR2 sequences are SGHNT and YYREEE (reference sequence). This chain's CDR3 is CASSYVPDRHNSPLHF. The CDR3 DNA follows: TGTGCCAGCAGCTATGTCCCCGACAGACATAATTCACCCCTCCACTTT.

The J gene is TRBJ2-7, the V gene TRBV20-1; D unclear. Germline-derived CDR1 and CDR2 are DFQATT and SNEGSKA (reference sequence). The CDR3 length is 14 residues. Trimming took off 4 bases at V and 5 bases at J, with 18 bases between the two ends. CDR3 residues: CSATNTDNIHEQYF. For the CDR3, the DNA is TGCAGTGCTACCAACACCGATAACATCCACGAGCAGTACTTC.

In this sample, this clonotype turned up many times. The V call is TRBV5-1, the J call TRBJ1-5; a weak D match, TRBD1 (5 bases). With 0 bases removed from V and 6 bases from J, the gap between germline ends came to 7 bases. CDR3 length equals 13 residues. Per the germline V gene, CDR1 is SGHRS and CDR2 is YFSETQ. The CDR3 protein is CASSLEGSQPQHF. Here the CDR3 DNA reads TGCGCCAGCAGCTTGGAGGGGAGTCAGCCCCAGCATTTT.

This clonotype turned up a few times. One end of the junction fails to match germline, which may point to a read error. The chain couples TRBV20-1 to TRBJ2-1, with 9 bases fitting TRBD1. CDR1 is DFQATT and CDR2 is SNEGSKA in the germline V gene (reference sequence). The CDR3 is made up of 14 amino acids. The CDR3 DNA reads TGCAGTGCTAGAGGGGGACAGGGCTACAGTGAGCAGTTCTTC. As protein: CSARGGQGYSEQFF.

The chain recombines TRBV7-9 with TRBJ2-7, with D perhaps matching TRBD2 (5 bases). This CDR3 comprises 14 residues. V lost 4 bases to trimming and J lost 1 base, with 11 bases between them. Germline V lookup: CDR1 SEHNR, CDR2 FQNEAQ (reference sequence). CDR3 amino acids: CASSYQTGSYEQYF. The CDR3 DNA is TGTGCCAGCAGCTACCAGACGGGATCCTACGAGCAGTACTTC.

This clonotype was found many times. The chain has TRBV6-5 and TRBJ2-3; D remains unclear. Trimming took off 2 bases at V and 0 bases at J, with 9 bases between the two ends. In germline, CDR1 is MNHEY, CDR2 SVGAGI. The CDR3 is 15 residues long. CDR3 amino acids: CASSYGPESTDTQYF. In DNA form, the CDR3 reads TGTGCCAGCAGTTACGGCCCGGAGAGCACAGATACGCAGTATTTT.

This clonotype was observed at least ten times. The CDR3 is CASSQDENAVTTGELFF. CDR3 sequence (DNA): TGTGCCAGCAGCCAAGATGAAAACGCAGTCACCACCGGGGAGCTGTTTTTT. This sequence joins TRBV3-1 and TRBJ2-2; unclear D gene. CDR1 and CDR2 from the germline V gene are LGHDT and YNNKEL (reference sequence). This CDR3 comprises 17 residues. V lost 0 bases and J 4 bases, leaving 15 bases between the germline ends.

This clonotype was observed a few times. The chain recombines TRBV29-1 with TRBJ1-1, with 10 positions matching TRBD1. Germline V gene data show CDR1 as SQVTM and CDR2 as ANQGSEA. V shed 7 bases and J 5 bases; nucleotides not matched to a gene: 7. This CDR3 comprises 13 residues. The CDR3 protein is CSGTGQGWTEAFF. The CDR3 bases are TGCAGCGGGACGGGACAGGGGTGGACTGAAGCTTTCTTT.

This clonotype showed up many times. The rearrangement uses TRBV5-1 and TRBJ2-5, with D perhaps TRBD1 (5 bases). The CDR3 length is 15 residues. With 4 bases removed from V and 6 bases from J, the gap between germline ends came to 19 bases. CDR1 SGHRS and CDR2 YFSETQ come from the germline V gene. This CDR3 is CASSLTQGAGKTQYF. In nucleotides, the CDR3 is TGCGCCAGCAGCCTGACCCAAGGGGCTGGAAAGACCCAGTACTTC.

This clonotype was found many times. V gene TRBV6-5 combines with J gene TRBJ1-5, with TRBD1 matching over 8 bases. After removal of 6 bases from V and 4 bases from J, the junction contained 8 bases not matched to a gene. The germline gives CDR1 MNHEY, CDR2 SVGAGI. The CDR3 is 15 residues long. The CDR3 bases are TGTGCCAGCAGCCCCTACCGGGACAGGAATCAGCCCCAGCATTTT. Residues: CASSPYRDRNQPQHF.

Note on this clonotype: Since a much larger clone is just one base distant, this may be a read error. The rearrangement links TRBV7-9 to TRBJ2-1, with 13 bases that match TRBD2. The CDR3 loop spans 16 amino acids. Germline-derived CDR1 and CDR2 are SEHNR and FQNEAQ (reference sequence). CDR3: CASSPGTSGAYNGQFF. DNA of the CDR3: TGTGCCAGCAGCCCGGGGACTAGCGGGGCATACAATGGGCAGTTCTTC. The full variable domain, with the rest looked up from reference TRBV7-9 and TRBJ2-1, is DTGVSQNPRHKITKRGQNVTFRCDPISEHNRLYWYRQTLGQGPEFLTYFQNEAQLEKSRLLSDRFSAERPKGSFSTLEIQRTEQGDSAMYLCASSPGTSGAYNGQFFGPGTRLTVL.